What follows are 9 T cell receptor beta chains derived from one specimen sequenced in a study of CD8+ T cells in alopecia areata. cDNA prepared by RNA extraction and subsequent reverse transcription served as the template for sequencing. Profiled with immunoSEQ multiplex PCR; TCRdb holds only in-frame clones, not every one. This table holds roughly 220,000 clones, approximately 72% found once. Specified treatment: oral pan-JAK inhibitor, 5-10 mg twice daily. Here the sequenced sample was CD4+ T cells sorted from blood, taken between weeks 44 and 45, from a patient treated with tofacitinib. These receptors all come from a human donor with alopecia areata.

The chain links TRBV30 to TRBJ2-5, with 8 bases that match TRBD2. Germline CDR1 GTSNPN, CDR2 SVGIG (reference sequence). V shed 2 bases and J 9 bases; nucleotides not matched to a gene: 11. This CDR3 has 14 residues. The CDR3 sequence: CAWSPRGGPSSQYF. The CDR3 nucleotides read TGTGCCTGGAGTCCCCGGGGGGGGCCGTCGTCCCAGTACTTC. The full variable domain, with the rest looked up from reference TRBV30 and TRBJ2-5, is SQTIHQWPATLVQPVGSPLSLECTVEGTSNPNLYWYRQAAGRGLQLLFYSVGIGQISSEVPQNLSASRPQDRQFILSSKKLLLSDSGFYLCAWSPRGGPSSQYFGPGTRLLVL.

V is TRBV4-3 and J is TRBJ1-4; D not certain. Germline V gene sequence: CDR1 LGHNA, CDR2 YSLEER. The CDR3 runs to 15 residues. Trimming removed 1 base from V and 8 bases from J, with 14 bases in between. CDR3 in amino acids: CASSQADMTPEKLFF. The CDR3 nucleotides are TGCGCCAGCAGCCAAGCCGACATGACGCCCGAAAAACTGTTTTTT.

The chain recombines TRBV9 with TRBJ1-1; 8 bases line up with TRBD1. The V gene end was trimmed by 4 bases and the J gene end by 2 bases; junction bases not matched to a gene: 4. The CDR3 runs to 14 residues. Germline CDR1 SGDLS, CDR2 YYNGEE. CDR3 in amino acids: CASSKGQANTEAFF. The DNA of the CDR3 is TGTGCCAGCAGCAAGGGACAGGCTAACACTGAAGCTTTCTTT.

This clone was seen only a few times. The chain couples TRBV5-6 to TRBJ2-6, with TRBD2 identical over 7 bases. CDR1 and CDR2 from the germline V gene are SGHDT and YYEEEE. Losses at the gene ends were 4 bases for V and 0 bases for J; bases not matched to a gene: 13. The length of the CDR3 is 19 residues. DNA of the CDR3: TGTGCCAGCAGCCTGCCCGGGACTATACCCCCCTCTGGGGCCAACGTCCTGACTTTC. Translating gives CASSLPGTIPPSGANVLTF. Supplemented by reference TRBV5-6 and TRBJ2-6, the full variable domain reads DAGVTQSPTHLIKTRGQQVTLRCSPKSGHDTVSWYQQALGQGPQFIFQYYEEEERQRGNFPDRFSGHQFPNYSSELNVNALLLGDSALYLCASSLPGTIPPSGANVLTFGAGSRLTVL.

As to this clone: Other nucleotide sequences from this sample produce the same CDR3. The genes are TRBV29-1 and TRBJ1-2, with D hard to call. CDR3 length: 9 amino acids. Trimming shortened V by 3 bases and J by 7 bases, and 3 bases separated the two germline ends. The germline CDR1 and CDR2 sequences are SQVTM and ANQGSEA. DNA of the CDR3: TGCAGCGTTGACTCTGGCTACACCTTC. Translation gives CSVDSGYTF.

V and J are TRBV1 and TRBJ1-2. TRBV1 counts as a pseudogene. This CDR3 contains 16 residues. This CDR3 is CTSSQDFGGRIDGYTF. In nucleotides, the CDR3 is TGCACCAGCAGCCAAGATTTCGGGGGGCGTATTGATGGCTACACCTTC.

The rearrangement links TRBV6-1 to TRBJ1-2, with 9 bases matching TRBD1. Germline CDR1 reads MNHNS; CDR2 reads SASEGT. The CDR3 covers 15 residues. V shed 10 bases and J 2 bases; nucleotides not matched to a gene: 11. DNA for the CDR3: TGTGCCACCAGGGGGACAGGGAGGTGGAACTATGGCTACACCTTC. The encoded protein is CATRGTGRWNYGYTF.

This chain joins TRBV4-3 and TRBJ2-1; D is unclear. V lost 0 bases, J lost 6 bases, and 15 bases lay in between. This CDR3 region has 16 residues. Germline lookup yields CDR1 LGHNA and CDR2 YSLEER. CDR3 loop: CASSQDVGQFSNEQFF. CDR3 nucleotides: TGCGCCAGCAGCCAAGATGTCGGCCAATTTTCCAATGAGCAGTTCTTC.

The chain employs TRBV11-1 and TRBJ2-2; 14 positions agree with TRBD2. J gave up 4 bases and V 5 bases, and 6 bases lay outside the gene matches. This CDR3 region has 17 residues. Germline-derived CDR1 and CDR2 are SGHAT and FQDESV (reference sequence). The CDR3 region is CASSATSGGASTGELFF. CDR3 sequence (DNA): TGTGCCAGCAGCGCGACTAGCGGGGGGGCCAGCACCGGGGAGCTGTTTTTT. The full variable domain, with the rest looked up from reference TRBV11-1 and TRBJ2-2, is EAEVAQSPRYKITEKSQAVAFWCDPISGHATLYWYRQILGQGPELLVQFQDESVVDDSQLPKDRFSAERLKGVDSTLKIQPAELGDSAMYLCASSATSGGASTGELFFGEGSRLTVL.